This T cell receptor (beta chain) was profiled in a study of T cell responses to AZD1222 COVID-19 vaccine. Libraries were prepared by immunoSEQ multiplex PCR; TCRdb keeps only in-frame clonotypes and omits some of them. The sample holds 160,000 or so clones, approximately 94% seen once. Germline-derived CDR1 and CDR2 are LGHNA and YSLEER. The CDR3 covers 12 residues. This clone was observed a single time. One junction end does not reproduce the germline sequence, and a read error may be involved. V usage is TRBV4-3 and J usage is TRBJ2-5; D call uncertain. The material was peripheral blood, obtained 28 days after the second AZD1222 dose. This clonotype originated in an adult who received the AZD1222 COVID-19 vaccine. CDR3 protein: CASSQPRETQYF. The CDR3 region has the DNA TGCGCCAGTAGCCAACCCCGAGAGACCCAGTACTTC.